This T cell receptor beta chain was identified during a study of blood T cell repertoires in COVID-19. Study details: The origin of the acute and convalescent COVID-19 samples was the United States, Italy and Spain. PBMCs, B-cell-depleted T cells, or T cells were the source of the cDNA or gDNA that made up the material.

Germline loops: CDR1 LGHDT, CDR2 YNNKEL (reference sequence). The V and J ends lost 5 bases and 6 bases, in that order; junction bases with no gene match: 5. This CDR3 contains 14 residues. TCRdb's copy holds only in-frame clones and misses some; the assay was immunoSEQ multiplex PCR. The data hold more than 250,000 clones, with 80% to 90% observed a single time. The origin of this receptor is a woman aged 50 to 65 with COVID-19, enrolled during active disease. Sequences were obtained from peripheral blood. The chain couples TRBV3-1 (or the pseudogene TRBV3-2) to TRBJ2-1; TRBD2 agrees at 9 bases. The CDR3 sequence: CASSTLAGRNEQFF. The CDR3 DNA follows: TGTGCCAGCAGCACACTAGCGGGCCGCAATGAGCAGTTCTTC.